The 15 T cell receptor beta chains in this list originate from one sample, sequenced in a study of identical twins. Each CDR3 protein gets one entry after TCRdb re-called the 5' RACE reads with MiXCR. In the table there are about 160,000 distinct CDR3 sequences, under 4.5% of which are singletons. Sequenced input: memory T cells sorted from blood. The receptors were sampled from a man aged 18 to 29 in good health.

The sample holds many counts of this clonotype. V is TRBV15 and J is TRBJ1-1; D is uncertain. Germline V lookup: CDR1 LNHNV, CDR2 YYDKDF (reference sequence). Trimming removed 0 bases from V and 1 base from J, with 9 bases in between. This CDR3 is 15 amino acids long. CDR3 residues: CATSREVIANTEAFF. In DNA, the CDR3 is TGTGCCACCAGCAGAGAAGTAATAGCGAACACTGAAGCTTTCTTT. Supplemented by reference TRBV15 and TRBJ1-1, the full variable domain reads DAMVIQNPRYQVTQFGKPVTLSCSQTLNHNVMYWYQQKSSQAPKLLFHYYDKDFNNEADTPDNFQSRRPNTSFCFLDIRSPGLGDTAMYLCATSREVIANTEAFFGQGTRLTVV.

This clonotype was counted many times. The chain is built from TRBV7-9 and TRBJ2-7, with TRBD2 identical over 7 bases. Trimming took 5 bases from V and 9 from J; bases not matched to a gene: 16. Germline CDR1 and CDR2: SEHNR and FQNEAQ (reference sequence). The length of the CDR3 is 15 residues. The CDR3 spells CASSISGTTAGGQYF. The CDR3 coding sequence is TGTGCCAGCAGCATCAGCGGGACTACCGCCGGTGGGCAGTACTTC.

This clonotype was observed at least ten times. The chain couples TRBV5-1 to TRBJ2-5, with a possible D match to TRBD1 (6 bases). Germline V lookup: CDR1 SGHRS, CDR2 YFSETQ. The V gene lost 4 bases and the J gene lost 1 base, with 14 bases spanning the gap. This CDR3 comprises 15 residues. The chain's CDR3 is CASSPGDTTQETQYF. In DNA form, the CDR3 reads TGCGCCAGCAGCCCTGGGGACACGACCCAAGAGACCCAGTACTTC.

This clonotype was picked up many times. V is TRBV9 and J is TRBJ2-3; D is perhaps TRBD1 or TRBD2 (5 bases each). The CDR3 sequence is 15 residues long. Germline CDR1 reads SGDLS; CDR2 reads YYNGEE. Trimming removed 2 bases from V and 2 bases from J, with 12 bases in between. The CDR3 sequence: CASSVDGTNTDTQYF. The DNA for the CDR3 is TGTGCCAGCAGCGTTGATGGGACGAACACAGATACGCAGTATTTT.

This clonotype has a count of ten or more. CDR3 coding DNA: TGTGCCAGCAGCCGACACTCGGACAGCGCACGCCTAGACTACGAGCAGTACGTC. Translated, it gives CASSRHSDSARLDYEQYV. The rearrangement uses TRBV4-2 and TRBJ2-7, with D maybe TRBD1 (6 bases). V was trimmed by 4 bases and J by 3 bases, leaving 25 bases between them. The germline V gene encodes CDR1 LGHNA and CDR2 YNFKEQ. The CDR3 sequence is 18 residues long.

About this clonotype itself: It may be a read error: a sequence one base away is much more abundant. The gene calls are TRBV12-3 or TRBV12-4 and TRBJ2-1, with 7 nucleotides matching TRBD2. CDR3 size: 12 residues. V was clipped by 3 bases and J by 14 bases; unmatched bases: 7. CDR3 loop: CASSLGGTGEFF. The CDR3 DNA reads TGTGCCAGCAGTTTGGGGGGGACCGGGGAGTTCTTC.

This clonotype appeared many times. The rearrangement joins TRBV4-3 to TRBJ1-4, with D uncertain. V was pared by 0 bases and J by 7 bases, with 15 bases between. This CDR3 contains 16 residues. Germline CDR1 and CDR2: LGHNA and YSLEER. CDR3 residues: CASSQERIWTVEKLFF. CDR3 nucleotide sequence: TGCGCCAGCAGCCAAGAAAGAATCTGGACGGTTGAAAAACTGTTTTTT.

This clonotype occurred a few times. The chain combines TRBV14 with TRBJ2-1, with 12 bases lining up with TRBD2. V lost 6 bases, J lost 4 bases, and 10 bases stayed unmatched. Looked up from germline, CDR1 is SGHDN and CDR2 is FVKESK. The CDR3 sequence is 17 residues long. The CDR3 DNA reads TGTGCCAGCAGGCCTAGCGGGAGGGTAAGCTCGTACAATGAGCAGTTCTTC. This sequence encodes CASRPSGRVSSYNEQFF.

This clonotype was seen at least ten times. The gene calls are TRBV11-2 and TRBJ2-5; 7 bases map to TRBD2. CDR1 is SGHAT, CDR2 FQNNGV, per germline. With 5 bases clipped from V and 5 bases from J, the junction kept 14 bases outside the gene matches. This CDR3 has 16 residues. The CDR3 is CASSLPRTRGRETQYF. As DNA, the CDR3 is TGTGCCAGCAGCCTGCCGAGGACTAGGGGTAGGGAGACCCAGTACTTC.

The chain joins TRBV15 to TRBJ2-3; the D gene is possibly TRBD2 (5 bases). The CDR3 length is 15 residues. V was trimmed by 3 bases and J by 0 bases, leaving 10 bases between them. The germline V gene has CDR1 LNHNV and CDR2 YYDKDF (reference sequence). The CDR3 DNA is TGTGCCACCAGCAGGATTAGCGAGAGCACAGATACGCAGTATTTT. As protein: CATSRISESTDTQYF.

This clonotype was counted ten times or more. The genes are TRBV20-1 and TRBJ1-6; 9 bases fit TRBD1. The germline V gene encodes CDR1 DFQATT and CDR2 SNEGSKA (reference sequence). V shed 5 bases, J shed 6 bases, and the junction held 2 bases outside the gene matches. This CDR3 comprises 13 residues. CDR3 residues: CSAPGQGNSPLHF. The CDR3 region has the DNA TGCAGTGCTCCGGGACAGGGTAATTCACCCCTCCACTTT.

This clonotype was recorded at least ten times. The chain links TRBV9 to TRBJ2-5; 7 bases align to TRBD1. V lost 4 bases, J lost 5 bases, and 8 bases stayed unmatched. Germline V CDR1 and CDR2: SGDLS, YYNGEE. CDR3 length: 14 amino acids. CDR3 in DNA: TGTGCCAGCAGCACAACCGACAGGGTGGAGACCCAGTACTTC. Its protein product is CASSTTDRVETQYF.

The chain has TRBV6-2 or TRBV6-3 and TRBJ2-3; D not resolved. Germline V gene data show CDR1 as MNHEY and CDR2 as SVGEGT. V lost 0 bases, J lost 4 bases, and 8 bases lay in between. There are 14 residues in the CDR3. The CDR3 DNA reads TGTGCCAGCAGTTACTCGAAGGTGGCAGATACGCAGTATTTT. Its translation is CASSYSKVADTQYF.

This clonotype was seen many times. This chain joins TRBV5-6 and TRBJ2-7; D might be TRBD2 (5 bases). V was cut by 4 bases and J by 3 bases, with 17 bases left in between. Germline assignment: CDR1 SGHDT and CDR2 YYEEEE. This CDR3 has 15 residues. CDR3 in DNA: TGTGCCAGCAGCCCCCTAGCTCGGAGAGACTACGAGCAGTACGTC. Its translation is CASSPLARRDYEQYV.

This clonotype was seen ten or more times. This sequence joins TRBV20-1 and TRBJ2-3, with D perhaps TRBD1 (6 bases). The V and J ends lost 3 bases and 9 bases respectively, with 22 bases between them. CDR3 length equals 15 residues. Germline V CDR1 and CDR2: DFQATT, SNEGSKA (reference sequence). Written as DNA, the CDR3 is TGCAGTGCTAGGGCCCCAAGCGCCAGGGGAAACACGCAGTATTTT. Translation: CSARAPSARGNTQYF.